This T cell receptor (beta chain) was obtained from a study of blood T cells in healthy people across ages. Then a second PCR, running about 7 to 11 cycles, was carried out with a sample-barcoded 5' primer and a J-beta primer mix. TCRdb independently ran MiXCR on the 5' RACE reads; one entry per CDR3 protein. The sample comprises almost 1 million distinct CDR3 sequences, roughly half of which are singletons, and about 21% rests with the top ten. Trimming removed 0 bases at V and 5 bases at J, with 9 bases between. The CDR3 spans 14 residues. CDR1 is SGHRS, CDR2 YFSETQ, per germline. The TCR sequence derives from a woman aged 60-75 years in good health. This chain links TRBV5-1 with TRBJ2-1, with D unresolved. Sequencing was performed on blood. CDR3 DNA: TGCGCCAGCAGCTTGGCTCTTGCGAACAATGAGCAGTTCTTC. As protein: CASSLALANNEQFF.